The rows below give T cell receptor beta chains drawn from one sample of a study of cytomegalovirus exposure and HLA in healthy donors. Assay used: immunoSEQ multiplex PCR; TCRdb lists only in-frame clones, some missing. The sample includes around 120,000 clones, about 87% of them seen just once. The sequencing input was PBMCs. The source of these receptors is a man between 18 and 35 years old in good health and CMV-seronegative. Both conserved end residues are part of each CDR3. The D gene is left open where the match is weak. Size tells how often a clone was seen (once, few, many) or the class of an expanded clone, and some rows leave it out.

>TRBD1|-|TRBJ2-5|TRBV5-6
TGTGCCAGCAGCTTGGGGACAGGACAAGAGACCCAGTACTTC
CASSLGTGQETQYF
>-|-|TRBJ1-2|TRBV27
TGTGCCAGCAGTTTAGGTATCGGGGAGCGAGGCTACACCTTC
CASSLGIGERGYTF
>TRBD2|-|TRBJ2-7|TRBV4-1
TGCGCCAGCAGCCAAAATGCCCTGGGACTAGCGGTCGACTCCTACGAGCAGTACTTC
CASSQNALGLAVDSYEQYF
>-|-|TRBJ2-7|TRBV7-9
TGTGCCAGCAGCCTGCGGACAGGCGCGGGGTACGAGCAGTACTTC
CASSLRTGAGYEQYF
>-|-|TRBJ2-2|TRBV5-8
TGTGCCAGCAGCTTGTACGGGGAGCTGTTTTTT
CASSLYGELFF
>TRBD1|-|TRBJ1-1|TRBV5-4
TGTGCCAGCAGCCCACGACAGGGTAGCACTGAAGCTTTCTTT
CASSPRQGSTEAFF
>TRBD2|-|TRBJ2-3|TRBV5-1
TGCGCCAGCAGCTTGAGGCTAGCGGGCACAGATACGCAGTATTTT
CASSLRLAGTDTQYF
>TRBD2|-|TRBJ2-1|TRBV6-1
TGTGCCAGCAGTGACTCGGGGACTAACAATGAGCAGTTCTTC
CASSDSGTNNEQFF
>-|few|TRBJ1-1|TRBV18
TGTGCCAGCTCTCCACGATCAGACAGGAACACTGAAGCTTTCTTT
CASSPRSDRNTEAFF
>-|once|TRBJ2-1|TRBV27
TGTGCCAGCTATGGGGCAGTTTACAATGAGCAGTTCTTC
CASYGAVYNEQFF
>TRBD2|-|TRBJ2-1|TRBV19
TGTGCCAGTAGTATAACCGGGACTAGCGGGAGCCAGTTCTTC
CASSITGTSGSQFF
>-|-|TRBJ1-5|TRBV30
TGTGCCTGGAGTGTACAGGGAAATCAGCCCCAGCATTTT
CAWSVQGNQPQHF
>-|-|TRBJ2-7|TRBV28
TGTGCCAGCAGTCAAAGACAGGCAGGCTACGAGCAGTACTTC
CASSQRQAGYEQYF
>TRBD2|once|TRBJ2-3|TRBV19
TGTGCCAGTAGTATATTAGGGGGCGGACTAGCGGGAAGCACAGATACGCAGTATTTT
CASSILGGGLAGSTDTQYF
>TRBD2|-|TRBJ2-1|TRBV6-5
TGTGCCAGCAGTTATATCAGGACTAGCGGCTACAATGAGCAGTTCTTC
CASSYIRTSGYNEQFF
>-|-|TRBJ2-3|TRBV28
TGTGCCAGCAGTTTATGGGGCTTTGGACAACCAAACACAGATACGCAGTATTTT
CASSLWGFGQPNTDTQYF
>TRBD2|-|TRBJ2-3|TRBV29-1
TGCAGCACAGGACTAGTTGTGGATACGCAGTATTTT
CSTGLVVDTQYF
>-|-|TRBJ2-7|TRBV6-1
TGTGCCAGCAGTGTCTCCAAGACAGGCTCCTACGAGCAGTACTTC
CASSVSKTGSYEQYF
>TRBD2|-|TRBJ2-3|TRBV5-1
TGCGCCAGCAGAACTAGCGGGATGATCACAGATACGCAGTATTTT
CASRTSGMITDTQYF
>-|-|TRBJ2-2|TRBV28
TGTGCCAGCAGTTTGTCCACTGCAGGGGACACCGGGGAGCTGTTTTTT
CASSLSTAGDTGELFF
>-|-|TRBJ2-7|TRBV5-4
TGTGCCAGCAGCTCTGGCGGAGGTTACTACGAGCAGTACTTC
CASSSGGGYYEQYF
>TRBD1|-|TRBJ1-1|TRBV27
TGTGCCAGCAGTTCCCCCGGACAGGGCTTCATTGGAGCTTTCTTT
CASSSPGQGFIGAFF
>TRBD1|-|TRBJ1-1|TRBV28
TGTGCCAGCCAGGGGGTCGCGTCAGAAGCTTTCTTT
CASQGVASEAFF
>-|few|TRBJ2-7|TRBV18
TGTGCCAGCTCACCAGCTCAGGGTCAGGGCTCCTACGAGCAGTACTTC
CASSPAQGQGSYEQYF
>-|-|TRBJ1-5|TRBV27
TGTGCCAGCAGTCCCCGGAGCTACCAGCCCCAGCATTTT
CASSPRSYQPQHF
>TRBD1|-|TRBJ2-7|TRBV6-6
TGTGCCAGCAGGCCTGAGGGGGACAGTTCCTACGAGCAGTACTTC
CASRPEGDSSYEQYF
>TRBD1|-|TRBJ1-2|TRBV10-2
TGCGCCAGCAAGGGACAGGGGGTCTATGGCTACACCTTC
CASKGQGVYGYTF
>-|-|TRBJ1-2|TRBV14
TGTGCCAGCAGCCAAGGACGGGTGATTAACTATGGCTACACCTTC
CASSQGRVINYGYTF
>TRBD1|-|TRBJ2-1|TRBV6-6
TGTGCCAGCAGCAACCGGGACAGGGACTACAATGAGCAGTTCTTC
CASSNRDRDYNEQFF
>TRBD1|-|TRBJ1-6|TRBV4-3
TGCGCCAGCAGCCAAGATTCAGGGGGCGGTAATTCACCCCTCCACTTT
CASSQDSGGGNSPLHF
>-|-|TRBJ1-1|TRBV4-2
TGTGCCAGCAGCCAAGTGGCCAGGATAATGAACACTGAAGCTTTCTTT
CASSQVARIMNTEAFF
>-|-|TRBJ1-2|TRBV28
TGTGCCAGCAGTTTGGGCCCGGCGAGAGGCTACACCTTC
CASSLGPARGYTF
>-|-|TRBJ2-1|TRBV6-5
TGTGCCAGCAGTTACGATATAGACTCCTACAATGAGCAGTTCTTC
CASSYDIDSYNEQFF
>-|-|TRBJ1-4|TRBV28
TGTGCCAGCGACACCCCGAGGGAGGCTAGGGAAAAACTGTTTTTT
CASDTPREAREKLFF
>-|once|TRBJ2-5|TRBV10-2
TGCGCCAGCAGTGATTTAGCGCTCCAAGAGACCCAGTACTTC
CASSDLALQETQYF
>-|-|TRBJ2-7|TRBV14
TGTGCCAGCAGCCATAATCGGGGGGCTACCTACGAGCAGTACTTC
CASSHNRGATYEQYF
>TRBD1|few|TRBJ2-7|TRBV10-1
TGCGCCAGCAGTGACCACAGGGGGAACTACGAGCAGTACTTC
CASSDHRGNYEQYF
>-|-|TRBJ1-6|TRBV4-3
TGCGCCAGCAGCCAAAACGGGAATTCACCCCTCCACTTT
CASSQNGNSPLHF
>TRBD1|-|TRBJ2-1|TRBV28
TGTGCCAGCAGAAGTCCGGGACAGGGCGATGAGCAGTTCTTC
CASRSPGQGDEQFF
>-|-|TRBJ1-1|TRBV6-1
TGTGCCAGCAGTGACGGGATTGAGGCTTTCTTT
CASSDGIEAFF
>TRBD2|-|TRBJ2-1|TRBV2
TGTGCCAGCAGGAAGGGACTAGCGGATAGGGGGCAGTTCTTC
CASRKGLADRGQFF
>-|-|TRBJ2-7|TRBV7-8
TGTGCCAGCAGCATAGGGGTCGGGGGAGCTCTCTCCTACGAGCAGTACTTC
CASSIGVGGALSYEQYF
>TRBD1|-|TRBJ2-1|TRBV7-2
TGTGCCAGCAGCTTCCTCGGGACAGGGGAGCTTGAGCAGTTCTTC
CASSFLGTGELEQFF
>-|-|TRBJ2-7|TRBV28
TGTGCCAGCAGTTTCGGCAACAGGGCGAGCTCCTACGAGCAGTACTTC
CASSFGNRASSYEQYF
>TRBD1|-|TRBJ2-1|TRBV6-1
TGTGCCAGCAGTGGAACCTTGACAGGGCCCAATGAGCAGTTCTTC
CASSGTLTGPNEQFF
>TRBD1|-|TRBJ1-4|TRBV29-1
TGCAGCGTTGTGGGGACAGGGGCGGAACTGTTTTTT
CSVVGTGAELFF
>-|-|TRBJ1-1|TRBV28
TGTGCCAGCAGAGTGCCGGGGGGCACTGAAGCTTTCTTT
CASRVPGGTEAFF
>-|-|TRBJ2-1|TRBV27
TGTGCCAGCCAGAAGGGTCCGCCAAGGGGTCTCTACAATGAGCAGTTCTTC
CASQKGPPRGLYNEQFF
>-|-|TRBJ1-2|TRBV28
TGTGCCAGCAGTTTACTGTCAGGGGCTCGCATCTATGGCTACACCTTC
CASSLLSGARIYGYTF
>-|-|TRBJ2-1|TRBV5-1
TGCGCCAGCAGCTTGGACAGGGCCAATGAGCAGTTCTTC
CASSLDRANEQFF
>-|once|TRBJ2-2|TRBV28
TGTGCCAGCTACGGGGTGAACACCGGGGAGCTGTTTTTT
CASYGVNTGELFF